In this sample, the clone carrying this TCR beta chain turned up a few times. Antigen unknown. This entry is derived from a study of vaccination and CD4 T cells after COVID-19. This CDR3 has 14 residues. Germline V gives CDR1 SGHAT, CDR2 FQNNGV. Described treatment: roughly 10-day PBMC culture with coronavirus spike peptide pools or control peptides (ViraFEST assay). The Oncomine TCR Beta short-read assay generated sequence data from the DNA of cultured CD4+ T cells. TCRdb fed the PCR reads into MiXCR, producing one record per CDR3 protein. The sample holds roughly 7,000 distinct CDR3 sequences; around 70% are singletons and the top ten take approximately 15%.

The sample consisted of CD4+ T cells from blood, cultured in vitro. The receptor was derived from a human donor who had recovered from COVID-19. The rearrangement joins TRBV11-2 to TRBJ2-1; possibly TRBD2 for D (5 bases). The J call may be mistaken, given a closer DNA end match to TRBJ2-5. CDR3 DNA: TGTGCCAGCAGCTTAGAGGGAGTAGTTGGTACCCAGTACTTC. Translated, it gives CASSLEGVVGTQYF.